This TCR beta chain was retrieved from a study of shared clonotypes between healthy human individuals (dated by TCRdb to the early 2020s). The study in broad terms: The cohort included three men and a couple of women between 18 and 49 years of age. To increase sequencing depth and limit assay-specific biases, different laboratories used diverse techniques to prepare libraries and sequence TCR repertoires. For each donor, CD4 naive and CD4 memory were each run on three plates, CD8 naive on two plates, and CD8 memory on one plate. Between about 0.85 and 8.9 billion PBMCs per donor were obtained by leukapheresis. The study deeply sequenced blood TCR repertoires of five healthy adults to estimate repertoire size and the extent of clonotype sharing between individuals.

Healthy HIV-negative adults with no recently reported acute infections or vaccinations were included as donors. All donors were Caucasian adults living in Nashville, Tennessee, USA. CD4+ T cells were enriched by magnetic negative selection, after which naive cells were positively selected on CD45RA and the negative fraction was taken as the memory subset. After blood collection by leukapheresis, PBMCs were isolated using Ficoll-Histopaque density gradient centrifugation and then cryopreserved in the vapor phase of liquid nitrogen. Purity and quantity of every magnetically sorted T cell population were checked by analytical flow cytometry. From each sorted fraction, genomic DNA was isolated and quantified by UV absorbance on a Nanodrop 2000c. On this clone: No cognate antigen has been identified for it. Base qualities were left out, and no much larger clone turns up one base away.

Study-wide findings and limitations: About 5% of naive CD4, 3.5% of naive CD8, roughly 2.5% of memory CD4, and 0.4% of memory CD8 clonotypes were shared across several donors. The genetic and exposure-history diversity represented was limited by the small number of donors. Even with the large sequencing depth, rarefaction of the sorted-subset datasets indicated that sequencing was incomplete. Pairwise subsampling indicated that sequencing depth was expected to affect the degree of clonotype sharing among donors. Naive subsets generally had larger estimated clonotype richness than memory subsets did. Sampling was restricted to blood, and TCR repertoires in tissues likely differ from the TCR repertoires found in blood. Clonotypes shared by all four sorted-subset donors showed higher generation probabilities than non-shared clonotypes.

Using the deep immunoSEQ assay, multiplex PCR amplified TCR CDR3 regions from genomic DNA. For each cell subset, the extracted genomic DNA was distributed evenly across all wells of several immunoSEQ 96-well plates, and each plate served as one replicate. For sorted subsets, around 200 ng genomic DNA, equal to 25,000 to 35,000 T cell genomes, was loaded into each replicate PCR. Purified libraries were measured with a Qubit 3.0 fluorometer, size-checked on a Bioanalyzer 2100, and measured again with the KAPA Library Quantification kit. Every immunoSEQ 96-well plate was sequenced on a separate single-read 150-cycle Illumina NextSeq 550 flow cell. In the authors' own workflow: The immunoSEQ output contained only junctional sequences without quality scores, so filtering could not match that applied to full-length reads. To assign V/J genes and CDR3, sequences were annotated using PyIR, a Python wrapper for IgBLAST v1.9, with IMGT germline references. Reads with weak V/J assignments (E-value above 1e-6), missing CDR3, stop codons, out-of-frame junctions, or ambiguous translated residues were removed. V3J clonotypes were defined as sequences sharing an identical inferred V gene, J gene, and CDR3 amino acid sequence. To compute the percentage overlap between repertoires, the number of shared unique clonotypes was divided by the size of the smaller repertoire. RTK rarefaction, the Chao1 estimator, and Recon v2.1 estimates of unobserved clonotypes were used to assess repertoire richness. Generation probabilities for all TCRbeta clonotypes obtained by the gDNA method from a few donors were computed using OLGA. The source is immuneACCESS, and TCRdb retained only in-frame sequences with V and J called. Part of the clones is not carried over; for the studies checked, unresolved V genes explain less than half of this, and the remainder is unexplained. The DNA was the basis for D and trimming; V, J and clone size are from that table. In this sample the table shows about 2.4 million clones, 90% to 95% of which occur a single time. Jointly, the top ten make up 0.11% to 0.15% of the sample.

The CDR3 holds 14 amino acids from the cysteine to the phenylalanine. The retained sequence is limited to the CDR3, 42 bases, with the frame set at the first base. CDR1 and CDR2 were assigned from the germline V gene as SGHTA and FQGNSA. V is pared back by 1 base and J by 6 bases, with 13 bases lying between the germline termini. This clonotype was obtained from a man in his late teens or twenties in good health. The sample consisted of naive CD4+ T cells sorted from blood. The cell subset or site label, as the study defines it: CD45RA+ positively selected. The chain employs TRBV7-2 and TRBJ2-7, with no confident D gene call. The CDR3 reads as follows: CASSLEFVYGEQYF. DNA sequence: TGTGCCAGCAGCTTAGAGTTCGTTTACGGCGAGCAGTACTTC.